This TCR beta chain was sequenced in a study of T cell repertoires in cytomegalovirus infection. Trimming left V 8 bases short and J 4 bases short, with 17 bases between. The CDR3 sequence is 14 residues long. Germline CDR1 reads LNHDA; CDR2 reads SQIVND (reference sequence). MiXCR was run by TCRdb on the reads, yielding one entry per CDR3 protein. Of roughly 600,000 distinct CDR3 sequences listed, 20% to 30% are singletons. The table lists this clonotype with many counts. The receptor was isolated from a human donor in good health (CMV status not recorded). Some clones in this sample may be carry-over from other donors' samples. The specimen was CD8+ T cells from PBMCs. V usage is TRBV19 and J usage is TRBJ1-1; no reliable D call. The CDR3 sequence is CASQMGRLGTEAFF. The CDR3 DNA follows: TGTGCCAGTCAGATGGGTCGTCTGGGCACTGAAGCTTTCTTT.